A single sample is the source of the 28 T cell receptor beta chains below, sequenced in a study of blood T cell repertoires in COVID-19 (dated by TCRdb to the early 2020s). Libraries were prepared through the immunoSEQ multiplex PCR assay. Here the immuneACCESS table is served through TCRdb, limited to in-frame sequences with V and J called. Missing clones are a known gap in these copies; in checked studies unresolved V genes cover under half, and the rest lacks a known reason. The sample yields roughly 220,000 clones; around 81% were counted once. Together, the top ten hold 6.5% to 9.5% of the sample. Sequenced sample: peripheral blood. These receptors all stem from a woman older than 75 with COVID-19, enrolled during active disease.

The chain recombines TRBV5-1 with TRBJ1-1; 8 bases fit TRBD1. CDR1 and CDR2 from the germline V gene are SGHRS and YFSETQ. V lost 0 bases and J lost 6; bases outside the gene matches: 1. CDR3 length: 13 amino acids. Here the CDR3 reads CASSLGQGPEAFF. CDR3 nucleotide sequence: TGCGCCAGCAGCTTGGGACAGGGGCCTGAAGCTTTCTTT.

This clone has only a few counts. This same CDR3 is encoded by further DNA sequences in the sample. V and J are TRBV5-1 and TRBJ1-1; D ambiguous. V shed 7 bases and J shed 1 base, with 5 bases lying between them. The CDR3 is 11 amino acids. Germline V gene sequence: CDR1 SGHRS, CDR2 YFSETQ. CDR3 amino acids: CASSQNTEAFF. The CDR3 DNA sequence: TGCGCCAGCTCCCAGAACACTGAAGCTTTCTTT.

The rearrangement uses TRBV7-8 and TRBJ1-3, with TRBD1 as a possible D gene (5 bases). The CDR3 totals 14 residues. V lost 5 bases and J lost 7, with 15 bases in between. Germline V gene lookup returns CDR1 SGHVS and CDR2 FQNEAQ. CDR3 sequence (DNA): TGTGCCAGCAGCGCGTACAGGATTGGGAACACCATATATTTT. Protein product: CASSAYRIGNTIYF.

The chain carries TRBV18 and TRBJ1-1, with a tentative D call TRBD1 (5 bases). V was pared by 6 bases and J by 4 bases, with 12 bases between. This CDR3 has 13 amino acids. In germline, CDR1 is KGHSH, CDR2 LQKENI. This chain's CDR3 is CASSGVGGTEAFF. CDR3 nucleotides: TGTGCCAGCTCGGGGGTCGGGGGCACTGAAGCTTTCTTT.

The chain couples TRBV6-1 to TRBJ1-2, with D hard to call. Germline V gene data show CDR1 as MNHNS and CDR2 as SASEGT. The CDR3 runs 11 residues. Trimming cost V 2 bases and J 8 bases, with 6 bases left between them. CDR3 nucleotides: TGTGCCAGCAGTGAAAGCCTGGGCTACACCTTC. Protein sequence: CASSESLGYTF.

This chain uses TRBV28 with TRBJ1-1; possible D gene TRBD1, 6 bases. CDR3 length equals 13 residues. V was pared by 7 bases and J by 0 bases, with 9 bases between. Per the germline V gene, CDR1 is MDHEN and CDR2 is SYDVKM. CDR3 amino acids: CASTRTVNTEAFF. CDR3 DNA: TGTGCCAGCACCCGGACAGTGAACACTGAAGCTTTCTTT.

The V and J genes are TRBV10-3 and TRBJ1-1, with D possibly being TRBD1 (5 bases). The length of the CDR3 is 14 residues. The germline V and J ends were trimmed by 6 bases and 4 bases, with 15 bases remaining between them. Germline V gene data show CDR1 as ENHRY and CDR2 as SYGVKD. The CDR3 nucleotides are TGTGCCATCAGCGTACAGGCGTATGCCACTGAAGCTTTCTTT. The encoded protein is CAISVQAYATEAFF.

The chain combines TRBV7-2 with TRBJ1-5; a possible D gene is TRBD1 (5 bases). The CDR3 spans 13 residues. Trimming removed 1 base at V and 6 bases at J, with 7 bases between. Germline-derived CDR1 and CDR2 are SGHTA and FQGNSA. The CDR3 sequence: CASSLDGGQPQHF. The CDR3 nucleotides are TGTGCCAGCAGCTTAGACGGGGGTCAGCCCCAGCATTTT.

The J gene is TRBJ1-3, the V gene TRBV10-3; 7 positions match TRBD1. J lost 0 bases, V lost 7 bases, and 6 bases had no gene match. The CDR3 runs to 15 residues. Germline lookup yields CDR1 ENHRY and CDR2 SYGVKD. Here the CDR3 reads CAINPQGVSGNTIYF. The DNA for the CDR3 is TGTGCCATCAATCCCCAGGGGGTCTCTGGAAACACCATATATTTT.

This chain connects TRBV5-1 to TRBJ2-3, with a possible D match to TRBD1 (6 bases). V was clipped by 3 bases and J by 4 bases, with 6 bases between them. The CDR3 is 12 amino acids. Germline lookup yields CDR1 SGHRS and CDR2 YFSETQ. Written as DNA, the CDR3 is TGCGCCAGCAGCTGGACAGCAGATACGCAGTATTTT. It translates to CASSWTADTQYF.

This clone has just a few counts. Other nucleotide sequences in the sample specify the same CDR3. The chain uses TRBV2 and TRBJ1-5, with 7 positions matching TRBD1. Germline assignment: CDR1 SNHLY and CDR2 FYNNEI. The J segment lost 2 bases and the V segment lost 9 bases, leaving 7 bases of the junction unmatched. The CDR3 contains 14 residues. The CDR3 sequence is CASTEGQRNQPQHF. The CDR3 DNA reads as TGTGCCAGTACGGAGGGACAGCGCAATCAGCCCCAGCATTTT.

This rearrangement joins TRBV6-2 or TRBV6-3 to TRBJ1-5; 8 positions match TRBD1. Unmatched junction bases numbered 0, after V lost 4 bases and J lost 4 bases. This CDR3 has 13 residues. Germline assignment: CDR1 MNHEY and CDR2 SVGEGT. The CDR3 is CASSWTGNQPQHF. CDR3 sequence (DNA): TGTGCCAGCAGTTGGACAGGGAATCAGCCCCAGCATTTT.

The chain carries TRBV29-1 and TRBJ2-1, with D possibly being TRBD1 (5 bases). CDR1 is SQVTM, CDR2 ANQGSEA, per germline. The CDR3 contains 15 residues. Trimming stripped 8 bases from V and 8 bases from J, with 25 bases between. The CDR3: CSSTKAIGVLDEQFF. CDR3 nucleotide sequence: TGCAGCTCCACGAAGGCAATAGGGGTTCTGGATGAGCAGTTCTTC.

V is TRBV2 and J is TRBJ2-7; D gene ambiguous. CDR1 and CDR2 from the germline V gene are SNHLY and FYNNEI. CDR3 length equals 14 residues. V lost 2 bases, J lost 1 base, and 9 bases lay in between. Here the CDR3 DNA reads TGTGCCAGCAGTGAAAATACAGAGTCCTACGAGCAGTACTTC. Translated: CASSENTESYEQYF.

In DNA form, the CDR3 reads TGTGCCAGCAGCAGGGGACAATATAGCAATCAGCCCCAGCATTTT. This encodes CASSRGQYSNQPQHF. The chain employs TRBV5-8 and TRBJ1-5; weak D call: TRBD1 (6 bases). The CDR3 runs to 15 residues. Trimming removed 4 bases at V and 0 bases at J, with 11 bases between. Germline CDR1 SGHTS, CDR2 YDEGEE.

V usage is TRBV29-1 and J usage is TRBJ2-7; 9 bases match TRBD1. The CDR3 totals 16 residues. From germline, CDR1 is SQVTM and CDR2 ANQGSEA. The V segment lost 3 bases and the J segment 0 bases; nucleotides outside the gene matches: 9. CDR3 nucleotides: TGCAGCGTTGACTCCGTTACAGGGGGCCTCTCCTACGAGCAGTACTTC. Protein product: CSVDSVTGGLSYEQYF.

The chain joins TRBV10-3 to TRBJ2-7; 15 nucleotides line up with TRBD2. From germline, CDR1 is ENHRY and CDR2 SYGVKD. This CDR3 is 16 amino acids long. J was trimmed by 5 bases and V by 6 bases; bases with no gene match: 8. The CDR3 nucleotides are TGTGCCATCAGCGAGGGACTAGCGGGAGGTGGAGACGAGCAGTACTTC. Translated: CAISEGLAGGGDEQYF.

The CDR3 DNA sequence: TGCGCCAGCACCCAGGGAACCACTGAAGCTTTCTTT. It codes for CASTQGTTEAFF. The chain links TRBV23-1 to TRBJ1-1; the D gene is possibly TRBD1 (5 bases). TRBV23-1 has ORF status, its function being uncertain. CDR3 length equals 12 residues. V lost 7 bases, J lost 4 bases, and 10 bases lay in between.

The V call is TRBV7-9, the J call TRBJ1-2; D uncertain. There are 14 residues in the CDR3. Germline lookup yields CDR1 SEHNR and CDR2 FQNEAQ (reference sequence). The V gene lost 8 bases and the J gene lost 0 bases, with 13 bases spanning the gap. CDR3 amino acids: CASSPGGSNYGYTF. CDR3 in DNA: TGTGCCAGCTCCCCAGGAGGGTCTAACTATGGCTACACCTTC.

The chain employs TRBV12-5 and TRBJ1-1, with TRBD1 matching 8 bases. V was pared by 7 bases and J by 11 bases, with 12 bases of the junction left unmatched. In germline, CDR1 is LGHNT, CDR2 FRNRAP. The CDR3 is 13 amino acids. CDR3 sequence reads: CASADSDRAEAFF. The CDR3 nucleotides are TGTGCTAGTGCCGACTCGGACAGGGCGGAGGCTTTCTTT.

Only one count was recorded for this clone. Written as DNA, the CDR3 is TGCGCCAGCAGCTTGACAGGGGGTTTACCCCAAGCTTTCTTT. Translated: CASSLTGGLPQAFF. The V and J genes are TRBV5-1 and TRBJ1-1, with 8 bases that match TRBD1. Germline CDR1 reads SGHRS; CDR2 reads YFSETQ. V shed 1 base, J shed 9 bases, and the junction held 8 bases outside the gene matches. There are 14 residues in the CDR3. Looking up the rest from reference TRBV5-1 and TRBJ1-1 gives the full variable domain: KAGVTQTPRYLIKTRGQQVTLSCSPISGHRSVSWYQQTPGQGLQFLFEYFSETQRNKGNFPGRFSGRQFSNSRSEMNVSTLELGDSALYLCASSLTGGLPQAFFGQGTRLTVV.

The chain combines TRBV19 with TRBJ1-1, with 7 positions matching TRBD1. J gave up 3 bases and V 4 bases, and 2 bases lay outside the gene matches. Looked up from germline, CDR1 is LNHDA and CDR2 is SQIVND (reference sequence). This CDR3 has 13 amino acids. The CDR3 reads CASSKGAYTEAFF. DNA of the CDR3: TGTGCCAGTAGTAAGGGGGCTTACACTGAAGCTTTCTTT.

V is TRBV4-1 and J is TRBJ2-7; 9 bases match TRBD2. Germline lookup yields CDR1 MGHRA and CDR2 YSYEKL. V gave up 6 bases and J gave up 3 bases; unmatched junction bases: 6. The CDR3 totals 14 residues. The CDR3 DNA is TGCGCCAGCAGACCAGCGGGAGGTCGCTACGAGCAGTACTTC. This codes for CASRPAGGRYEQYF.

This chain connects TRBV14 to TRBJ1-1; D is possibly TRBD1 (6 bases). V was shortened by 3 bases and J by 4 bases, with 27 bases between the two germline ends. Germline CDR1 reads SGHDN; CDR2 reads FVKESK. The CDR3 loop spans 19 amino acids. CDR3 residues: CASSQLSQEHRVEGTEAFF. CDR3 in DNA: TGTGCCAGCAGCCAGCTAAGTCAAGAACACAGGGTTGAGGGCACTGAAGCTTTCTTT.

The genes are TRBV19 and TRBJ1-4; 7 bases align to TRBD1. The V and J ends lost 6 bases and 6 bases, in that order; junction bases with no gene match: 10. CDR3 size: 15 residues. Per germline, CDR1 LNHDA and CDR2 SQIVND (reference sequence). This CDR3 is CASRSLTQGDEKLFF. In DNA form, the CDR3 reads TGTGCCAGTAGGAGTCTGACCCAGGGGGATGAAAAACTGTTTTTT.

There are a few counts of this clone. The chain combines TRBV7-2 with TRBJ2-7; D possibly corresponds to TRBD2 (6 bases). Deletions cut 5 bases from V and 5 bases from J, with 19 bases between. This CDR3 comprises 15 residues. In germline, CDR1 is SGHTA, CDR2 FQGNSA. Written as DNA, the CDR3 is TGTGCCAGCAGCCTCGTGGGGGGACTTAACAACGAGCAGTACTTC. Protein sequence: CASSLVGGLNNEQYF.

Only a few counts were recorded for this clone. The chain links TRBV30 to TRBJ1-1; D possibly corresponds to TRBD1 (5 bases). Trimming shortened V by 1 base and J by 7 bases, and 7 bases separated the two germline ends. From germline, CDR1 is GTSNPN and CDR2 SVGIG (reference sequence). The CDR3 has 11 residues. CDR3: CAWSGQGEAFF. DNA for the CDR3: TGTGCCTGGAGTGGCCAGGGTGAAGCTTTCTTT.

This clone came up once. The V and J genes are TRBV3-1 (or the pseudogene TRBV3-2) and TRBJ2-7, with 10 bases fitting TRBD2. This CDR3 is 13 amino acids long. The germline V gene has CDR1 LGHDT and CDR2 YNNKEL (reference sequence). After removal of 2 bases from V and 7 bases from J, the junction contained 2 bases not matched to a gene. CDR3 region: CASSQSGRGEQYF. The DNA of the CDR3 is TGTGCCAGCAGCCAAAGCGGGAGGGGAGAGCAGTACTTC.